The T cell receptor beta chain under discussion was sequenced for a study of CD8 T cells in ankylosing spondylitis. Whole-study findings and limits: There was reportedly significant enrichment of clones that were disease-linked in matched ankylosing spondylitis synovial fluid. Disease-associated clones were CD8+ and fairly uncommon in peripheral blood.

Germline values: CDR1 SNHLY, CDR2 FYNNEI. The CDR3 loop spans 18 amino acids. Trimming cost V 1 base and J 0 bases; bases outside gene matches: 6. Molecular-barcoded quantitative 5'-RACE produced these TCR beta libraries. Each CDR3 protein gets one entry after TCRdb re-called the 5' RACE reads with MiXCR. The repertoire holds approximately 300,000 distinct CDR3 sequences, around 21% seen once, with 3.5% in the top ten. Note on this clonotype: Its antigen is still unknown.

Sequenced: blood, either unsorted or a sorted T cell fraction (not recorded which). The gene calls are TRBV2 and TRBJ2-4, with 10 nucleotides matching TRBD2. The receptor's source is a female donor with ankylosing spondylitis or in good health (not recorded which). CDR3 sequence reads: CASSEGWTSGLAKNIQYF. DNA of the CDR3: TGTGCCAGCAGTGAAGGTTGGACTAGCGGTCTAGCCAAAAACATTCAGTACTTC. The full variable domain, its missing parts supplied by reference TRBV2 and TRBJ2-4, is EPEVTQTPSHQVTQMGQEVILRCVPISNHLYFYWYRQILGQKVEFLVSFYNNEISEKSEIFDDQFSVERPDGSNFTLKIRSTKLEDSAMYFCASSEGWTSGLAKNIQYFGAGTRLSVL.